Listed below are T cell receptor beta chains from one sample, sequenced in a study of blood T cell repertoires in COVID-19. The repertoire was sequenced with immunoSEQ multiplex PCR; TCRdb's copy has only in-frame clones and lacks some. The data show about 230,000 clones, roughly 85% seen once. The sequenced material came from peripheral blood. The receptors were gathered from a woman aged 18-29 years who had recovered from COVID-19. The CDR3 runs from the conserved cysteine through the conserved F or W. Fields, in order: clone size, D gene, V gene, J gene, CDR3 DNA, CDR3 protein. A D gene is named only where the DNA matches it firmly. For some rows the clone size is stated as once, few or many, or as a class when expanded; others skip it.

size: -
D: -
V: TRBV19
J: TRBJ2-2
DNA: TGTGCCAGTAGGTCAGTTACCGGGGAGCTGTTTTTT
CDR3: CASRSVTGELFF

size: -
D: TRBD1
V: TRBV4-1
J: TRBJ2-7
DNA: TGCGCCAGCAGCCAGCGATTCAGGGGGTCTCTTCCCTACGAGCAGTACTTC
CDR3: CASSQRFRGSLPYEQYF

size: once
D: -
V: TRBV10-3
J: TRBJ1-4
DNA: TGTGCCATCAGTTACAGGGCCGATAATGAAAAACTGTTTTTT
CDR3: CAISYRADNEKLFF

size: -
D: -
V: TRBV6-5
J: TRBJ2-7
DNA: TGTGCCAGTACTGAGTACGAGCAGTACTTC
CDR3: CASTEYEQYF

size: -
D: TRBD1
V: TRBV12-5
J: TRBJ1-2
DNA: TGTGCTAGTGGTCCGGACAGGGGAGGCTATGGCTACACCTTC
CDR3: CASGPDRGGYGYTF

size: -
D: -
V: TRBV4-3
J: TRBJ2-1
DNA: TGCGCCAGCAGCCCCTGGGGAGGATCTAACAATGAGCAGTTCTTC
CDR3: CASSPWGGSNNEQFF

size: -
D: TRBD2
V: TRBV4-3
J: TRBJ2-1
DNA: TGCGCCAGCAGCCCTGGACTAGCGGGAGCTCCTAGGGATGAGCAGTTCTTC
CDR3: CASSPGLAGAPRDEQFF

size: -
D: -
V: TRBV24-1
J: TRBJ2-2
DNA: TGTGCCACCGAAGCACCGGGGGTAACCGGGGAGCTGTTTTTT
CDR3: CATEAPGVTGELFF

size: -
D: -
V: TRBV5-1
J: TRBJ2-7
DNA: TGCGCCAGCAGCTCCCCTGGGCCTTTAAAGGAGCAGTACTTC
CDR3: CASSSPGPLKEQYF

size: -
D: -
V: TRBV28
J: TRBJ1-4
DNA: TGTGCCAGCAGTTTATTGGGGGCTTTAGATGAAAAACTGTTTTTT
CDR3: CASSLLGALDEKLFF

size: -
D: -
V: TRBV19
J: TRBJ1-6
DNA: TGTGCCAGTAGTGCAGGACCGACTACCCCCCTCCACTTT
CDR3: CASSAGPTTPLHF

size: once
D: TRBD1
V: TRBV19
J: TRBJ1-5
DNA: TGTGCCAGTAGTATCGACAGGGGTTTAGATCAGCCCCAGCATTTT
CDR3: CASSIDRGLDQPQHF

size: -
D: -
V: TRBV19
J: TRBJ2-1
DNA: TGTGCCAGTAGTATATCGACAGTCGAAGGTGAGCAGTTCTTC
CDR3: CASSISTVEGEQFF

size: -
D: TRBD2
V: TRBV5-5
J: TRBJ2-3
DNA: TGTGCCAGCAGCTTGTCTCTAGCGGGAGGCACAGATACGCAGTATTTT
CDR3: CASSLSLAGGTDTQYF

size: -
D: -
V: TRBV12-3/TRBV12-4
J: TRBJ2-7
DNA: TGTGCCAGCAGTTTCAGATCCTACGAGCAGTACTTC
CDR3: CASSFRSYEQYF

size: -
D: -
V: TRBV7-9
J: TRBJ1-1
DNA: TGTGCCAGCGTCGGAGGGAACACTGAAGCTTTCTTT
CDR3: CASVGGNTEAFF

size: -
D: -
V: TRBV7-3
J: TRBJ1-6
DNA: TGTGCCAGCAGCTTAACCTTACAGTCACCCCTCCACTTT
CDR3: CASSLTLQSPLHF

size: few
D: -
V: TRBV2
J: TRBJ2-7
DNA: TGTGCCAGCAGCTTCTCCTACGAGCAGTACTTC
CDR3: CASSFSYEQYF

size: -
D: -
V: TRBV5-1
J: TRBJ1-1
DNA: TGCGCCAGCAGCTTGGCCTCAGGGCCAGGAACTGAAGCTTTCTTT
CDR3: CASSLASGPGTEAFF

size: -
D: TRBD2
V: TRBV2
J: TRBJ2-3
DNA: TGTGCCAGCCGAGCTAGCGGAATCCGGAGCACAGATACGCAGTATTTT
CDR3: CASRASGIRSTDTQYF

size: -
D: TRBD2
V: TRBV30
J: TRBJ2-1
DNA: TGTGCCTGGATGACTAGCGCAGCCAATGAGCAGTTCTTC
CDR3: CAWMTSAANEQFF

size: -
D: -
V: TRBV13
J: TRBJ2-4
DNA: TGTGCCAGCAGCTTGGGCGAGGGCAAAAACATTCAGTACTTC
CDR3: CASSLGEGKNIQYF

size: -
D: -
V: TRBV5-6
J: TRBJ2-7
DNA: TGTGCCAGCAGCCGACAATACAGGACCTACGAGCAGTACTTC
CDR3: CASSRQYRTYEQYF

size: -
D: -
V: TRBV6-5
J: TRBJ2-7
DNA: TGTGCCAGCAGACAGGGAGGGGGGTACGAGCAGTACTTC
CDR3: CASRQGGGYEQYF

size: once
D: TRBD1
V: TRBV19
J: TRBJ1-1
DNA: TGTGCCAGTAGTATCTATCAGATGGGACAGGGCGGGATGAACACTGAAGCTTTCTTT
CDR3: CASSIYQMGQGGMNTEAFF

size: -
D: TRBD2
V: TRBV4-3
J: TRBJ2-5
DNA: TGCGCCAGCAGCCAAGATACCAGCGGGAGAAGTGTGGAGACCCAGTACTTC
CDR3: CASSQDTSGRSVETQYF

size: -
D: TRBD1
V: TRBV29-1
J: TRBJ2-7
DNA: TGCAGCGTCGTAAGCCCGGGACAGTCCCTCTACGAGCAGTACTTC
CDR3: CSVVSPGQSLYEQYF

size: -
D: -
V: TRBV7-3
J: TRBJ2-3
DNA: TGTGCCAGCAGCTTAGGTGGCGGTCGCACAGATACGCAGTATTTT
CDR3: CASSLGGGRTDTQYF

size: -
D: TRBD2
V: TRBV4-1
J: TRBJ2-3
DNA: TGCGCCAGCAGCCAAGTCCCTCGGGCGGGGGGGGGCACAGATACGCAGTATTTT
CDR3: CASSQVPRAGGGTDTQYF

size: few
D: -
V: TRBV12-5
J: TRBJ2-1
DNA: TGTGCTAGTGGTATAGCCTACAATGAGCAGTTCTTC
CDR3: CASGIAYNEQFF

size: few
D: -
V: TRBV2
J: TRBJ1-2
DNA: TGTGCCAGCAGTGAACACAGTCTCCCCTCTAACTATGGCTACACCTTC
CDR3: CASSEHSLPSNYGYTF

size: -
D: -
V: TRBV4-3
J: TRBJ1-1
DNA: TGCGCCAGCAGCCACTTGACAGGCCATGAAGCTTTCTTT
CDR3: CASSHLTGHEAFF

size: once
D: TRBD1
V: TRBV6-6
J: TRBJ1-1
DNA: TGTGCCGGGTCTCAGGGGGGATTTAACACTGAAGCTTTCTTT
CDR3: CAGSQGGFNTEAFF

size: -
D: -
V: TRBV7-2
J: TRBJ1-1
DNA: TGTGCCAGCATCCCGGGGGGGGGCACTGAAGCTTTCTTT
CDR3: CASIPGGGTEAFF

size: -
D: TRBD2
V: TRBV15
J: TRBJ2-7
DNA: TGTGCCACCAGCAGAGACCTAGCGGTCTACTACGAGCAGTACTTC
CDR3: CATSRDLAVYYEQYF

size: -
D: -
V: TRBV15
J: TRBJ1-1
DNA: TGTGCCACCAGCAGAGAGAGGAGGAGCACTGAAGCTTTCTTT
CDR3: CATSRERRSTEAFF

size: -
D: -
V: TRBV7-9
J: TRBJ2-5
DNA: TGTGCCAGCAGCCAAGAACTAGCCGCACAAGAGACCCAGTACTTC
CDR3: CASSQELAAQETQYF

size: -
D: TRBD2
V: TRBV25-1
J: TRBJ2-7
DNA: TGTGCCAGCAGTGATAGGGCGGGAGGGCCAACCTACGAGCAGTACTTC
CDR3: CASSDRAGGPTYEQYF